This is a list of T cell receptor beta chains from one sample in a study of shared clonotypes between healthy human individuals. Some clones are missing from TCRdb's copy, which holds only in-frame ones; the method was immunoSEQ multiplex PCR. The sample gives approximately 1.5 million clones, 95% to 99% of which show up once; about 0.45% is in the top ten. Sequencing used naive CD4+ T cells sorted from blood. These receptors came from a man between 25 and 39 years old in good health. Both conserved end residues are part of each CDR3. The order of the fields is D gene, V gene, clone size, J gene, CDR3 DNA, CDR3 protein. D genes are given only for firm matches. Size tells how often a clone was seen (once, few, many) or the class of an expanded clone, and some rows leave it out.

NA	TRBV7-8	NA	TRBJ2-1	TGTGCCAGCACGAAGAGATTTGGCAATGAGCAGTTCTTC	CASTKRFGNEQFF
NA	TRBV7-9	NA	TRBJ2-1	TGTGCCAGCAGCTTCTTACTAGATGAGCAGTTCTTC	CASSFLLDEQFF
TRBD1	TRBV4-1	NA	TRBJ1-1	TGCGCCAGCAGCCTAGGACAGGGAATGGGTGCGAACACTGAAGCTTTCTTT	CASSLGQGMGANTEAFF
TRBD2	TRBV7-8	NA	TRBJ2-1	TGTGCCAGCAGCTTAGTCCCAGCGGGAGCCTCCTACAATGAGCAGTTCTTC	CASSLVPAGASYNEQFF
NA	TRBV20-1	NA	TRBJ2-3	TGCAGTGCAGAATACACAGATACGCAGTATTTT	CSAEYTDTQYF
NA	TRBV5-1	NA	TRBJ1-1	TGCGCCAGCAGCCCCCCAATGAACACTGAAGCTTTCTTT	CASSPPMNTEAFF
NA	TRBV29-1	NA	TRBJ1-1	TGCAGCGGGTTCGGACAAATGAACACTGAAGCTTTCTTT	CSGFGQMNTEAFF
NA	TRBV5-6	NA	TRBJ2-7	TGTGCCAGCAGCTTGGATGGCAGGGGTTGGTCCTTC	CASSLDGRGWSF
NA	TRBV21-1	NA	TRBJ2-7	TGTGCCAGCAGCAAAGCATGGCCCCCAGACCAGGAAAATAAGCAGTACTTC	CASSKAWPPDQENKQYF
NA	TRBV27	NA	TRBJ2-1	TGTGCCAGCAGCGGGACCCGCGTATGGTACAATGAGCAGTTCTTC	CASSGTRVWYNEQFF
NA	TRBV14	NA	TRBJ1-4	TGTGCCAGCAGCCAACGTGAAGGTTTTCGTCCCGGTCAAAAACTGTTTTTT	CASSQREGFRPGQKLFF
TRBD2	TRBV18	NA	TRBJ2-4	TGTGCCAGCTCTCCCCTAGCGGGAGGGCCGGGAACGGCCAAAAACATTCAGTACTTC	CASSPLAGGPGTAKNIQYF
TRBD2	TRBV6-1	NA	TRBJ2-5	TGTGCCAGCAGTGACCTAGCCGTTCGACTAGCGGGAGGGCCCCGAGAGACCCAGTACTTC	CASSDLAVRLAGGPRETQYF
TRBD2	TRBV5-1	NA	TRBJ2-7	TGCGCCAGCAGCCCCAGGACTAGCGGGACTTCGCCCTACGAGCAGTACTTC	CASSPRTSGTSPYEQYF
TRBD2	TRBV6-5	NA	TRBJ2-5	TGTGCCAGCAGTTACTCTAGCGGGAGCACAGAGACCCAGTACTTC	CASSYSSGSTETQYF
TRBD2	TRBV27	NA	TRBJ2-7	TGTGCCAGCAGCTACGGGACTAGCGCTAAATACGAGCAGTACTTC	CASSYGTSAKYEQYF
TRBD2	TRBV11-2	NA	TRBJ2-7	TGTGCCAGCAATCTAGCGGGGACCTACGAGCAGTACTTC	CASNLAGTYEQYF
NA	TRBV19	NA	TRBJ2-6	TGTGCCAGTAGCCGCACCATGGCAGCTGGGGCCAACGTCCTGACTTTC	CASSRTMAAGANVLTF
NA	TRBV29-1	NA	TRBJ2-7	TGCAGCGTTGAACGCGGGCAGGTCCCCCACGAGCAGTACTTC	CSVERGQVPHEQYF
TRBD1	TRBV29-1	NA	TRBJ2-3	TGCAGCGTCGCTTTTACAGGGGTGGGCACAGATACGCAGTATTTT	CSVAFTGVGTDTQYF
NA	TRBV7-9	NA	TRBJ2-7	TGTGCCAGCAGCACCAGATCCGAGCAGTACTTC	CASSTRSEQYF
TRBD2	TRBV19	NA	TRBJ2-3	TGTGCCAGTAGTACCCCGGGACTAGTCTCTTGGTTGTATTTT	CASSTPGLVSWLYF
TRBD2	TRBV7-9	NA	TRBJ2-7	TGTGCCAGCAGCCCCTGGGGGGGGGATCCGGCTTACTACGAGCAGTACTTC	CASSPWGGDPAYYEQYF
NA	TRBV28	NA	TRBJ2-7	TGTGCCAGCACCCGGAGCCCTTTGGCCTACGAGCAGTACTTC	CASTRSPLAYEQYF
TRBD2	TRBV11-2	NA	TRBJ2-1	TGTGCCAGCAGCTCTCTGAAACTAGCGGGATTACATGAGCAGTTCTTC	CASSSLKLAGLHEQFF
TRBD1	TRBV7-9	NA	TRBJ1-3	TGTGCCAGCAGCTTAGGTACAGGGGGCAATACCGGAAACACCATATATTTT	CASSLGTGGNTGNTIYF
NA	TRBV11-2	NA	TRBJ2-7	TGTGCCAGCAGCCGGATCTCCTACGAGCAGTACTTC	CASSRISYEQYF
NA	TRBV11-3	NA	TRBJ2-7	TGTGCCAGCAGCCCAAGGGACACCCGGGGTGAGCAGTACTTC	CASSPRDTRGEQYF
NA	TRBV6-6	NA	TRBJ1-5	TGTGCCAGCAGTTACATGGAGTCCAATCAGCCCCAGCATTTT	CASSYMESNQPQHF
NA	TRBV10-1	NA	TRBJ2-7	TGCGCCAGCAGTGACCCCAGTAGGGGGTCCTCCTACGAGCAGTACTTC	CASSDPSRGSSYEQYF
TRBD2	TRBV5-4	NA	TRBJ2-7	TGTGCCAGCACAAAACCCGGGAGGGCCGGCGAGCAGTACTTC	CASTKPGRAGEQYF
TRBD1	TRBV9	NA	TRBJ2-5	TGTGCCAGCAGCGTGACAGGGGGCATGGAGACCCAGTACTTC	CASSVTGGMETQYF
NA	TRBV5-1	NA	TRBJ1-4	TGCGCCAGCAGCCTGGCCAATGAAAAACTGTTTTTT	CASSLANEKLFF
NA	TRBV6-5	NA	TRBJ2-2	TGTGCCAGCACTTGGTCAGTGAACTTTTCCGGGGAGCTGTTTTTT	CASTWSVNFSGELFF
TRBD2	TRBV5-1	NA	TRBJ2-3	TGCGCCAGCAGCTTGGTGGGACTAGCGAACACAGATACGCAGTATTTT	CASSLVGLANTDTQYF
NA	TRBV5-1	NA	TRBJ2-7	TGCGCCAGCAGCCTTGCTTCTTGGCAGGCGCCAACCCTCCGCGACGAGCAGTACTTC	CASSLASWQAPTLRDEQYF
NA	TRBV27	once	TRBJ2-5	TGTGCCAGCAGTCTATCGTTTGGGGGGACGACCCAGTACTTC	CASSLSFGGTTQYF
NA	TRBV18	NA	TRBJ2-7	TGTGCCAGCTCACGACCGGCAGGGGGGTACGAGCAGTACTTC	CASSRPAGGYEQYF
NA	TRBV7-6	NA	TRBJ1-2	TGTGCCAGCAGCCCCGACAGACTCTATGGCTACACCTTC	CASSPDRLYGYTF
NA	TRBV27	once	TRBJ2-7	TGTGCCAGCAGTTTAATGGCCGGGACCTACGAGCAGTACTTC	CASSLMAGTYEQYF
NA	TRBV19	NA	TRBJ1-1	TGTGCCAGTGATCCCGGGGACACTGAAGCTTTCTTT	CASDPGDTEAFF
NA	TRBV5-4	once	TRBJ2-6	TGTGCCAGCAGGGCCGGGACACAAGTACCTGGGGCCAACGTCCTGACTTTC	CASRAGTQVPGANVLTF
TRBD1	TRBV11-3	NA	TRBJ2-5	TGTGCCAGCAGCTCCCGGACAGGGGACCAAGAGACCCAGTACTTC	CASSSRTGDQETQYF
NA	TRBV9	NA	TRBJ2-4	TGTGCCAGCAGCGTAATTGAAGGAGGGATTCAGTACTTC	CASSVIEGGIQYF
NA	TRBV5-6	NA	TRBJ1-1	TGTGCCAGCAGCCCCGGAGGGGGGCAGAACACTGAAGCTTTCTTT	CASSPGGGQNTEAFF
TRBD2	TRBV5-6	once	TRBJ2-7	TGTGCCAGCAGATTAGCGGGAGGGCCGGGCTACGAGCAGTACTTC	CASRLAGGPGYEQYF
NA	TRBV19	NA	TRBJ1-3	TGTGCCAGTAGTCTGACCGGGGGGAGAACTGGAAACACCATATATTTT	CASSLTGGRTGNTIYF
TRBD2	TRBV4-2	NA	TRBJ2-7	TGTGCCAGCAGCCAGGACGGGGGGAGGTACGAGCAGTACTTC	CASSQDGGRYEQYF
TRBD2	TRBV5-6	NA	TRBJ2-2	TGTGCCAGCAGCTTGGGACTAGCGTACGGGGAGCTGTTTTTT	CASSLGLAYGELFF
NA	TRBV2	few	TRBJ2-7	TGTGCCAGCAGTCAGGGGACCTACGAGCAGTACTTC	CASSQGTYEQYF
NA	TRBV6-6	NA	TRBJ2-7	TGTGCCAGCAGGGGCTTCAATGGGCCCTACGAGCAGTACTTC	CASRGFNGPYEQYF
NA	TRBV6-1	NA	TRBJ1-5	TGTGCCAGCAGTGAAGCCGGTTGGATGCAGCCCCAGCATTTT	CASSEAGWMQPQHF
TRBD1	TRBV28	NA	TRBJ1-1	TGTGCCAGCAGTTTAGGGACAGGGGCTGAAGCTTTCTTT	CASSLGTGAEAFF
TRBD2	TRBV27	NA	TRBJ2-7	TGTGCCAGCAAAAAGGCGGGGGGGTTCGGCGAGCAGTACTTC	CASKKAGGFGEQYF
NA	TRBV7-9	NA	TRBJ2-2	TGTGCCAGCAGCTTACTGGTGGGGTCGGCCGGGGAGCTGTTTTTT	CASSLLVGSAGELFF
TRBD1	TRBV5-1	NA	TRBJ2-7	TGCGCCAGCAGCACGACGACAGGGCACGAGCAGTACTTC	CASSTTTGHEQYF